The next 12 T cell receptor beta chains were all read from a single sample in a study of ipilimumab plus nivolumab after autologous stem cell transplantation. Data came from immunoSEQ multiplex PCR; TCRdb stores just in-frame clones and leaves some out. The data hold 9,400 or so clones, with about 67% observed a single time. This material consisted of PBMCs, taken in a trial of ipilimumab plus nivolumab as post-transplant consolidation. These receptors were collected from a female donor with multiple myeloma.

The CDR3 loop is CASSNLGTSAGELFF. CDR3 nucleotides: TGTGCCAGCAGTAATTTAGGGACGAGCGCCGGGGAGCTGTTTTTT. This chain links TRBV27 with TRBJ2-2; possibly TRBD1 or TRBD2 for D (5 bases each). V lost 5 bases and J lost 6, with 16 bases in between. The CDR3 length is 15 residues. Germline CDR1 reads MNHEY; CDR2 reads SMNVEV (reference sequence).

This clone was seen only once. The chain joins TRBV28 to TRBJ1-5; 11 bases line up with TRBD1. This CDR3 region has 18 residues. Germline trimming cut 3 bases from V and 2 bases from J; bases unmatched to any gene: 9. The V gene's germline CDR1 is MDHEN and CDR2 SYDVKM. The CDR3 DNA reads TGTGCCAGCAGTTTCCGCCTCGGACAGGGGGCAGGCAATCAGCCCCAGCATTTT. Encoded protein: CASSFRLGQGAGNQPQHF. The whole variable domain, filled in from reference TRBV28 and TRBJ1-5, reads DVKVTQSSRYLVKRTGEKVFLECVQDMDHENMFWYRQDPGLGLRLIYFSYDVKMKEKGDIPEGYSVSREKKERFSLILESASTNQTSMYLCASSFRLGQGAGNQPQHFGDGTRLSIL.

CDR3 residues: CASSFSAYEQYF. In DNA, the CDR3 is TGTGCCAGCAGCTTCTCCGCCTACGAGCAGTACTTC. The chain links TRBV5-6 to TRBJ2-7, with D hard to call. V shed 2 bases and J shed 2 bases, with 5 bases lying between them. The CDR3 contains 12 residues. The germline gives CDR1 SGHDT, CDR2 YYEEEE. Variable domain in full (rest from reference TRBV5-6 and TRBJ2-7): DAGVTQSPTHLIKTRGQQVTLRCSPKSGHDTVSWYQQALGQGPQFIFQYYEEEERQRGNFPDRFSGHQFPNYSSELNVNALLLGDSALYLCASSFSAYEQYFGPGTRLTVT.

This chain links TRBV7-9 with TRBJ1-3, with D tentatively TRBD1 (5 bases). Germline V lookup: CDR1 SEHNR, CDR2 FQNEAQ (reference sequence). The CDR3 is 14 amino acids. V lost 3 bases to trimming and J lost 2 bases, with 8 bases between them. CDR3 residues: CASSLSGTGNTIYF. CDR3 coding DNA: TGTGCCAGCAGCTTGTCAGGGACTGGAAACACCATATATTTT.

The chain is built from TRBV28 and TRBJ2-5; TRBD1 or TRBD2 may be the D gene (5 bases each). The CDR3 extends over 13 amino acids. V was shortened by 7 bases and J by 0 bases, with 9 bases between the two germline ends. CDR1 and CDR2 from the germline V gene are MDHEN and SYDVKM. CDR3 region: CASNEGYQETQYF. The DNA for the CDR3 is TGTGCCAGCAACGAGGGGTACCAAGAGACCCAGTACTTC.

The chain combines TRBV4-1 with TRBJ2-3, with 14 bases fitting TRBD2. V trimming: 0 bases; J trimming: 4 bases; junction bases outside the gene matches: 6. The CDR3 contains 18 residues. Per the germline V gene, CDR1 is MGHRA and CDR2 is YSYEKL. The CDR3 loop is CASSQDSGLAGVPDTQYF. The CDR3 bases are TGCGCCAGCAGCCAAGATTCGGGACTAGCGGGAGTCCCAGATACGCAGTATTTT.

The chain combines TRBV28 with TRBJ2-5; TRBD2 is a possible D gene (5 bases). Deletions cut 6 bases from V and 5 bases from J, with 22 bases between. This CDR3 is built from 16 residues. Germline V CDR1 and CDR2: MDHEN, SYDVKM. CDR3 region: CASRLAGGQVGETQYF. The DNA of the CDR3 is TGTGCCAGCAGGCTTGCGGGCGGTCAAGTGGGTGAGACCCAGTACTTC.

For this clone: This sequence is one base from a far larger clone and is likely a read error. The V call is TRBV27, the J call TRBJ2-1, with D perhaps being TRBD1 or TRBD2 (6 bases each). The germline V gene encodes CDR1 MNHEY and CDR2 SMNVEV (reference sequence). The CDR3 contains 15 residues. CDR3: CARSLGGGSGREQFF. In nucleotides, the CDR3 is TGTGCCCGCAGCCTCGGGGGCGGGTCCGGGCGGGAGCAGTTCTTC.

The CDR3 spells CASSPAGQGNYGYTF. The DNA of the CDR3 is TGTGCCAGCAGCCCGGCTGGACAGGGTAACTATGGCTACACCTTC. The chain recombines TRBV5-6 with TRBJ1-2, with TRBD1 matching over 8 bases. CDR1 is SGHDT, CDR2 YYEEEE, per germline. This CDR3 comprises 15 residues. Trimming removed 4 bases from V and 1 base from J; junction bases left unmatched: 6.

The rearrangement uses TRBV5-6 and TRBJ2-7; a possible D gene is TRBD1 (6 bases). Trimming pared 0 bases from V and 0 bases from J, leaving 10 bases between. The CDR3 totals 15 residues. Germline V gene sequence: CDR1 SGHDT, CDR2 YYEEEE. For the CDR3, the DNA is TGTGCCAGCAGCTTGGTTGGCAGGGGCTCCTACGAGCAGTACTTC. Its translation: CASSLVGRGSYEQYF.

This chain uses TRBV7-2 with TRBJ1-1; D is unresolved. CDR1 is SGHTA, CDR2 FQGNSA, per germline. The CDR3 runs to 13 residues. V was cut by 5 bases and J by 6 bases, with 13 bases left in between. DNA for the CDR3: TGTGCCAGCAGCATACAGACCCTTTCTGAAGCTTTCTTT. Its translation is CASSIQTLSEAFF.

A word on this clone: The same CDR3 can be traced to other DNA sequences in this sample. This sequence joins TRBV5-4 and TRBJ2-2; D ambiguous. CDR1 and CDR2 (germline): SGHNT, YYREEE (reference sequence). Deletions cut 0 bases from V and 1 base from J, with 10 bases between. There are 16 residues in the CDR3. The CDR3 protein is CASSLGLAENTGELFF. CDR3 coding DNA: TGTGCCAGCAGCTTGGGGTTGGCCGAGAACACCGGGGAGCTGTTTTTT.